This TCR beta chain was retrieved from a study of blood T cell repertoires in COVID-19. Study background: Sources were T cells, B-cell-depleted T cells, or PBMCs; the material itself was cDNA or gDNA.

Germline values: CDR1 SGHNT, CDR2 YYREEE (reference sequence). The V gene lost 3 bases and the J gene lost 0 bases, with 12 bases spanning the gap. CDR3 length: 15 residues. As originally analysed: Reference gene primer amplification gave nucleated cell count estimates. Produced via immunoSEQ multiplex PCR; TCRdb's table is partial and in-frame only. The DNA was the basis for D and trimming; V, J and clone size are from that table. The sample has around 300,000 clones; over 75% are singletons. The sample was PBMCs or T cells enriched from blood (not recorded which). The origin of this receptor is a young man who had recovered from COVID-19. The chain joins TRBV5-4 to TRBJ1-1; tentatively, D is TRBD1 (6 bases). CDR3 nucleotides: TGTGCCAGCAGCTCCCGGACAGCCATGAACACTGAAGCTTTCTTT. This sequence encodes CASSSRTAMNTEAFF.